This T cell receptor beta chain was recovered during a study of shared clonotypes between healthy human individuals. Background on the study: Those who served as donors were two women and a few men between the ages of 18 and 49.

V was cut by 2 bases and J by 9 bases, with 12 bases left in between. Germline CDR1 reads SGHRS; CDR2 reads YFSETQ. This CDR3 has 13 amino acids. General study points: Naive subsets tended to show greater estimated richness than memory subsets. Sharing across four donors was highest in naive CD4 (around 5%) and lowest in memory CD8 (roughly 0.4%).

Sequencing was performed with immunoSEQ multiplex PCR; in TCRdb, only in-frame clones are kept and a portion is missing. The data contain 2 million to 3 million clones, more than 85% of them seen just once; the ten biggest clones take up 0.36%. Adults of Caucasian background living in Nashville, Tennessee made up all donors. With respect to this clone: The antigen remains unidentified.

The sample taken for sequencing was naive CD4+ T cells from PBMCs. Subset here: CD45RA+ positively selected. This TCR came from a man aged 18 to 30 in good health. Some clones in this sample may be carry-over from other donors' samples. This chain uses TRBV5-1 with TRBJ2-1, with TRBD2 as a possible D gene (5 bases). The CDR3 bases are TGCGCCAGCAGCTTCGAGGAAGGGAGTGAGCAGTTCTTC. It codes for CASSFEEGSEQFF.